This TCR beta chain was identified during a study of radiation and T cells in renal cell carcinoma. About the study: Nephrectomy followed 15 Gy stereotactic body radiation by 4 weeks.

Time point denoted: blood 2 weeks post-SBRT. Specified treatment: 15 Gy SBRT to primary tumor, nephrectomy 4 weeks later. Blood was sampled at baseline, 2 weeks and 4 weeks after SBRT. Clear cell pathology was present in this patient's renal cell carcinoma. Sequencing was performed with immunoSEQ multiplex PCR; in TCRdb, only in-frame clones are kept and a portion is missing. The sample lists some 130,000 clones; 88% were seen once. The source is a woman in her 70s with renal cell carcinoma. Sequencing was performed on blood, taken from a patient whose treatment included radiotherapy and nephrectomy.

The CDR3 sequence: CASSIAHWGGQGANQPQHF. CDR3 DNA sequence: TGTGCCAGTAGTATAGCACACTGGGGCGGACAGGGGGCTAATCAGCCCCAGCATTTT. The chain recombines TRBV19 with TRBJ1-5; TRBD1 matches 11 bases. The CDR3 has 19 residues. CDR1 is LNHDA, CDR2 SQIVND, per germline (reference sequence). J lost 4 bases, V lost 1 base, and 12 bases had no gene match.